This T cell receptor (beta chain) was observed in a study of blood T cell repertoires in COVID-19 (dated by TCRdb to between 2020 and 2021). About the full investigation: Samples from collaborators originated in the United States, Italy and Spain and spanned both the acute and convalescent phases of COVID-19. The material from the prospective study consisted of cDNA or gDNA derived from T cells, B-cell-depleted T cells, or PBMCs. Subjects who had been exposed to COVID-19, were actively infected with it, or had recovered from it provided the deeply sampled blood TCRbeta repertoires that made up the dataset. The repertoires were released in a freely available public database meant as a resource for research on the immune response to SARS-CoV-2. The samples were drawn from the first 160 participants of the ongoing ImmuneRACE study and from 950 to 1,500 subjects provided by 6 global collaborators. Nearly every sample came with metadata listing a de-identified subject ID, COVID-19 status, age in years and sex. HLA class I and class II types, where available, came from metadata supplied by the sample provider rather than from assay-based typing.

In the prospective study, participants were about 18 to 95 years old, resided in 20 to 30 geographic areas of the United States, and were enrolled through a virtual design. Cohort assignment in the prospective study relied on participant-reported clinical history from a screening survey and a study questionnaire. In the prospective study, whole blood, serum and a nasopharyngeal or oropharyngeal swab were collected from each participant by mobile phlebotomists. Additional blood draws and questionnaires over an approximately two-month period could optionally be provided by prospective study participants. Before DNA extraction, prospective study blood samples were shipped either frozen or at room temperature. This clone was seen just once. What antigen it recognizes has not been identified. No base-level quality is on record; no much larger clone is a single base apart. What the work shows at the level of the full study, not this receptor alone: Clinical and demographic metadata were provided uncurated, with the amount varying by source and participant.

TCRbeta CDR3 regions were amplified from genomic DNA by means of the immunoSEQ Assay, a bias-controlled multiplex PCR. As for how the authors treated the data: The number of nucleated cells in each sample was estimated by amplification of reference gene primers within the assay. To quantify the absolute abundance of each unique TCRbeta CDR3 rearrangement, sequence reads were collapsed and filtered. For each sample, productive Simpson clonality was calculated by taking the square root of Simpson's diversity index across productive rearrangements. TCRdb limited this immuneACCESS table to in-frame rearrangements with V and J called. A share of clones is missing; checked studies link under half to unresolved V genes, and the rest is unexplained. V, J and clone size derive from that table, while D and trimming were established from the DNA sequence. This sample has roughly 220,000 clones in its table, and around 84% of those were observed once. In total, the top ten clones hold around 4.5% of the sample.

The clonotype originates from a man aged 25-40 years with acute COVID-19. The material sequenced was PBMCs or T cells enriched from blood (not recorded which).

This receptor has the CDR3 CASSEGTGHGYTF. The nucleotide sequence reads as follows: TGTGCCAGCAGTGAGGGCACAGGTCATGGCTACACCTTC. Recombination linked TRBV6-1 to TRBJ1-2; TRBD1 is possibly the D segment (5 matching bases). The germline V gene provides CDR1 MNHNS and CDR2 SASEGT. The CDR3 numbers 13 residues from cysteine through phenylalanine. The retained sequence is limited to the CDR3, 39 bases, with the frame set at the first base. V and J are truncated by 3 bases and 6 bases respectively, leaving an intervening sequence of 11 bases.